These T cell receptor beta chains were read from a single sample in a study of spatial heterogeneity in lung cancer. Using its own MiXCR run on the 5' RACE reads, TCRdb lists one record per CDR3 protein. The sample contains tens of thousands of distinct CDR3 sequences, roughly a fifth of which appear only once. Sequenced material: PBMCs, taken at follow-up. These receptors came from a male donor with early-stage non-small cell lung cancer. The CDR3 runs from the conserved cysteine through the conserved F or W. A D gene is named only where the DNA matches it firmly. Expanded clones get a size class; other rows say once, few or many, or leave the size out.

>15|TRBJ2-4|-|TRBV19|-
CASSTLGPDKNIQYF
TGTGCCAGTAGTACCTTGGGACCTGACAAAAACATTCAGTACTTC
>13|TRBJ1-2|many|TRBV27|TRBD1
CAIRRDRGGGYTF
TGTGCCATACGCCGGGACAGGGGCGGCGGCTACACCTTC
>15|TRBJ1-4|-|TRBV9|-
CASSAAGIGNEKLFF
TGTGCCAGCAGCGCAGCCGGAATCGGGAATGAAAAACTGTTTTTT
>13|TRBJ1-5|-|TRBV2|-
CASSWGANQPQHF
TGTGCCAGCAGTTGGGGGGCCAATCAGCCCCAGCATTTT
>17|TRBJ2-1|-|TRBV12-3/TRBV12-4|-
CASSLNNRSPPGNEQFF
TGTGCCAGCAGTTTGAACAACAGGTCCCCCCCGGGCAATGAGCAGTTCTTC
>14|TRBJ1-1|-|TRBV6-1|-
CASRAGHPNTEAFF
TGTGCCAGCAGAGCGGGACACCCGAACACTGAAGCTTTCTTT
>15|TRBJ2-7|-|TRBV27|-
CASSSRTSTSYEQYF
TGTGCCAGCAGTTCACGGACTTCGACCTCCTACGAGCAGTACTTC
>18|TRBJ2-1|few|TRBV4-1|TRBD1
CASSRRFADRGTYNEQFF
TGCGCCAGCAGCCGACGTTTCGCGGACAGGGGGACCTACAATGAGCAGTTCTTC
>11|TRBJ2-1|many|TRBV19|-
CVAGKGDEQFF
TGTGTTGCGGGAAAGGGTGATGAGCAGTTCTTC
>12|TRBJ2-5|-|TRBV5-1|-
CASTRHQETQYF
TGCGCCAGCACCCGGCATCAGGAGACCCAGTACTTC
>15|TRBJ2-1|many|TRBV14|-
CASSRGGGFYNEQFF
TGTGCCAGCAGCCGCGGAGGCGGATTCTACAATGAGCAGTTCTTC
>16|TRBJ2-5|-|TRBV5-1|-
CASSYGQEPLGETQYF
TGCGCCAGCAGCTACGGACAAGAACCCCTAGGGGAGACCCAGTACTTC
>12|TRBJ2-7|many|TRBV20-1|TRBD1
CSARTGSYEQYF
TGCAGTGCTAGGACAGGGTCCTACGAGCAGTACTTC
>13|TRBJ1-4|many|TRBV6-1|-
CASREVGGEKLFF
TGTGCCAGCAGGGAGGTGGGAGGTGAAAAACTGTTTTTT
>14|TRBJ1-2|-|TRBV12-3/TRBV12-4|-
CASRTPGKGDGYTF
TGTGCCAGCAGGACCCCGGGGAAGGGGGATGGCTACACCTTC
>15|TRBJ1-4|-|TRBV27|TRBD1
CASSLARQGGEKLFF
TGTGCCAGCAGTTTAGCTCGACAGGGAGGAGAAAAACTGTTTTTT
>14|TRBJ1-2|-|TRBV5-1|TRBD1
CASSRDSSNYGYTF
TGCGCCAGCAGTAGGGACAGTTCTAACTATGGCTACACCTTC
>14|TRBJ2-7|-|TRBV4-2|TRBD2
CASSTGLAGGEQYF
TGTGCCAGCAGCACAGGACTAGCGGGAGGAGAGCAGTACTTC
>20|TRBJ2-1|-|TRBV5-6|TRBD2
CASSLTTSGPLAVGYNEQFF
TGTGCCAGCAGCTTGACAACTAGCGGTCCTCTGGCTGTCGGATACAATGAGCAGTTCTTC
>12|TRBJ1-2|-|TRBV29-1|-
CSVEGQGYGYTF
TGCAGCGTTGAAGGCCAGGGCTATGGCTACACCTTC
>14|TRBJ1-3|-|TRBV27|-
CASMTQSSGNTIYF
TGTGCCAGCATGACCCAGTCCTCTGGAAACACCATATATTTT
>13|TRBJ2-3|few|TRBV19|-
CASSEAGADTQYF
TGTGCCAGTAGTGAAGCAGGCGCAGATACGCAGTATTTT
>14|TRBJ1-5|few|TRBV5-6|-
CASSSNGGSGPQHF
TGTGCCAGCAGCTCGAACGGGGGATCGGGGCCCCAGCATTTT
>13|TRBJ2-4|many|TRBV19|-
CASSAGRKNIQYF
TGTGCCAGTAGTGCCGGGAGAAAAAACATTCAGTACTTC
>12|TRBJ2-7|few|TRBV25-1|-
CASSDSSYEQYF
TGTGCCAGCAGTGACAGTTCCTACGAGCAGTACTTC
>13|TRBJ2-1|-|TRBV7-3|-
CASTEDNLNEQFF
TGTGCCAGCACGGAGGATAATCTCAATGAGCAGTTCTTC
>14|TRBJ1-5|-|TRBV6-5|-
CASSSPKSNQPQHF
TGTGCCAGCAGCTCCCCAAAAAGCAATCAGCCCCAGCATTTT
>14|TRBJ1-4|-|TRBV6-6|-
CASSYSGVGEKLFF
TGTGCCAGCAGTTACTCGGGGGTCGGAGAAAAACTGTTTTTT
>12|TRBJ2-5|-|TRBV10-1|-
CASSDLGKTQYF
TGCGCCAGCAGTGATCTGGGAAAGACCCAGTACTTC
>12|TRBJ1-1|few|TRBV2|-
CASRETGTEAFF
TGTGCCAGCAGGGAAACAGGCACTGAAGCTTTCTTT
>14|TRBJ2-5|few|TRBV27|-
CASSSTRDLQTQYF
TGTGCCAGCAGTTCGACTCGGGACCTTCAGACCCAGTACTTC
>14|TRBJ2-1|few|TRBV12-3/TRBV12-4|-
CASRPTGTNNEQFF
TGTGCCAGCAGACCTACCGGGACCAACAATGAGCAGTTCTTC
>16|TRBJ1-2|-|TRBV3-1|TRBD1
CASSQDPTGGGYGYTF
TGTGCCAGCAGCCAAGACCCGACAGGGGGCGGCTATGGCTACACCTTC
>14|TRBJ2-3|-|TRBV19|TRBD1
CASSNRGGTDTQYF
TGTGCCAGTAGTAACAGGGGGGGCACAGATACGCAGTATTTT
>15|TRBJ2-5|-|TRBV6-1|TRBD1
CASSGGTAPQETQYF
TGTGCCAGCAGTGGAGGGACAGCCCCCCAAGAGACCCAGTACTTC
>11|TRBJ2-7|medium-sized|TRBV7-2|-
CASSSIYEQYF
TGTGCCAGCAGCTCCATCTACGAGCAGTACTTC
>14|TRBJ2-7|-|TRBV7-2|-
CASTSGSSTYEQYF
TGTGCCAGCACTTCCGGGTCCTCTACCTACGAGCAGTACTTC
>16|TRBJ2-3|-|TRBV5-1|TRBD2
CASSLGSSGRTDTQYF
TGCGCCAGCAGCTTGGGGTCGTCCGGGAGGACAGATACGCAGTATTTT
>12|TRBJ2-1|-|TRBV4-1|-
CASSQSENEQFF
TGCGCCAGCAGCCAAAGCGAGAATGAGCAGTTCTTC
>16|TRBJ2-6|-|TRBV9|-
CASSVRGSSGANVLTF
TGTGCCAGCAGCGTAAGAGGGTCCTCTGGGGCCAACGTCCTGACTTTC
>12|TRBJ2-3|-|TRBV29-1|-
CSALGYTDTQYF
TGCAGCGCCTTGGGGTACACAGATACGCAGTATTTT
>14|TRBJ1-1|few|TRBV20-1|-
CSAPGFRSNTEAFF
TGCAGTGCTCCCGGGTTCCGCTCGAACACTGAAGCTTTCTTT
>11|TRBJ2-1|-|TRBV29-1|-
CSAEDVGEQFF
TGCAGCGCCGAAGACGTAGGTGAGCAGTTCTTC
>12|TRBJ2-4|-|TRBV29-1|TRBD1
CSSMGQQNIQYF
TGCAGCAGCATGGGACAGCAAAACATTCAGTACTTC
>16|TRBJ2-3|few|TRBV14|-
CASSQAINPDTDTQYF
TGTGCCAGCAGCCAAGCGATAAACCCGGACACAGATACGCAGTATTTT
>13|TRBJ1-1|-|TRBV2|TRBD1
CASNRGYGTEAFF
TGTGCCAGCAACAGGGGATACGGCACTGAAGCTTTCTTT
>16|TRBJ1-6|-|TRBV28|-
CASSSYDGTANSPLHF
TGTGCCAGCAGTTCTTACGACGGGACGGCCAATTCACCCCTCCACTTT
>14|TRBJ2-5|-|TRBV20-1|-
CSARPARSGETQYF
TGCAGTGCTAGACCCGCCCGCTCCGGAGAGACCCAGTACTTC
>13|TRBJ2-7|many|TRBV19|TRBD2
CASSGLAGAEQYF
TGTGCCAGTAGTGGGCTAGCGGGAGCCGAGCAGTACTTC
>13|TRBJ2-7|few|TRBV7-2|-
CASSFGGGTEQYF
TGTGCCAGCAGCTTCGGGGGTGGGACCGAGCAGTACTTC